This TCR beta chain was captured by sequencing in a study of control samples from healthy donors and cancer patients. Germline lookup yields CDR1 LGHDT and CDR2 YNNKEL (reference sequence). There are 14 residues in the CDR3. Deletions cut 1 base from V and 8 bases from J, with 14 bases between. TCRdb keeps only in-frame clones here, not all; method: immunoSEQ multiplex PCR. The sample has fewer than 200,000 clones, over 95% seen once; the top ten hold 0.85% to 1.3%. Sequenced: blood. This chain connects TRBV3-1 (or the pseudogene TRBV3-2) to TRBJ1-2; D is undetermined. This TCR was recovered from a woman in her twenties or thirties in good health. The CDR3 is CASSQGTKGSGYTF. CDR3 bases: TGTGCCAGCAGCCAAGGAACGAAGGGTAGCGGCTACACCTTC.